This TCR delta chain was retrieved from a study of gamma-delta T cells after stem cell transplantation. TCRdb processed the RT-PCR reads again with the CATT caller. This table has roughly 5,400 delta-chain clones, approximately 10% appearing once. This TCR was recovered from a human donor. It is not recorded whose cells these are; they may come from a transplant donor. Sequencing was done on a sample of gamma-delta T cells.

The CDR3 is CALGDHPRFPPRTGGYAGTDKLIF. DNA for the CDR3: TGTGCTCTTGGGGATCACCCCCGCTTCCCACCCCGTACTGGGGGATACGCCGGCACCGATAAACTCATCTTT. The chain combines TRDV1 with TRDJ1; 13 nucleotides line up with TRDD3. The CDR3 has 24 amino acids. V lost 3 bases and J lost 1; bases outside the gene matches: 26. CDR1 is TSWWSYY and CDR2 is QGS in the germline V gene.